Here is one T cell receptor beta chain with its context. This table comes from immunoSEQ multiplex PCR, and its TCRdb copy is limited to in-frame clones, with some not included. The sample shows 150,000 to 200,000 clones, 86% of them seen only once. These data belong to a study of blood T cell repertoires in COVID-19. The sample was PBMCs or T cells enriched from blood (not recorded which). The clonotype comes from a woman under 40 who had recovered from COVID-19.

The CDR3 protein is CASSLRGRGMDEQFF. The DNA of the CDR3 is TGTGCCAGCAGCTTAAGGGGCAGGGGTATGGATGAGCAGTTCTTC. The rearrangement joins TRBV11-2 to TRBJ2-1; weak D call: TRBD1 (6 bases). Germline assignment: CDR1 SGHAT and CDR2 FQNNGV. The length of the CDR3 is 15 residues. Trimming left V 2 bases short and J 8 bases short, with 16 bases between.